This TCR beta chain was sequenced for a study of OX40 agonist ivuxolimab in advanced cancers. V was pared by 11 bases and J by 2 bases, with 18 bases between. The CDR3 contains 14 residues. Germline V CDR1 and CDR2: MNHNS, SASEGT. Libraries were prepared by immunoSEQ multiplex PCR; TCRdb keeps only in-frame clonotypes and omits some of them. This table holds over 10,000 clones, roughly 82% found once. This rearrangement joins TRBV6-1 to TRBJ1-1, with TRBD1 as a possible D gene (5 bases). Sample: CD4+ or CD8+ T cells sorted from blood, taken in a trial of the OX40 agonist ivuxolimab. The sequence derives from an adult with an advanced solid tumor such as melanoma, head and neck, liver or kidney cancer. DNA of the CDR3: TGTGCCGCCGTTAGGGGCTGGGGAAACACTGAAGCTTTCTTT. Translating it yields CAAVRGWGNTEAFF.